The 26 T cell receptor beta chains below all came from one sample that was sequenced in a study of T cells in Graves' hyperthyroidism and ophthalmopathy. Researchers amplified the TCR beta CDR3 regions from RNA transcripts. During a first-round RT-PCR of the TCR CDR3, the HTBI primer set was used. TCRdb reprocessed the multiplex PCR reads with MiXCR, giving one entry per CDR3 protein. The table shows a few hundred thousand distinct CDR3 sequences, with roughly 25% occurring only once. Specimen: blood. Receptor source: a man in his fifties or sixties with Graves' hyperthyroidism.

The V gene is TRBV15, the J gene TRBJ2-5, with 7 bases that match TRBD2. From germline, CDR1 is LNHNV and CDR2 YYDKDF (reference sequence). The CDR3 is made up of 14 amino acids. The J segment lost 2 bases and the V segment lost 3 bases, leaving 3 bases of the junction unmatched. The CDR3 protein is CATSSPGGQETQYF. The CDR3 bases are TGTGCCACCAGCAGCCCCGGGGGGCAAGAGACCCAGTACTTC.

This clonotype has more than one count but fewer than ten. This chain joins TRBV2 and TRBJ1-4, with 8 bases aligning to TRBD1. J lost 2 bases, V lost 7 bases, and 9 bases had no gene match. This CDR3 region has 16 residues. Germline loops: CDR1 SNHLY, CDR2 FYNNEI. DNA of the CDR3: TGTGCCAGCAAACCCCAGGGGGCGGGCACTAATGAAAAACTGTTTTTT. The encoded protein is CASKPQGAGTNEKLFF.

The chain employs TRBV27 and TRBJ2-4; D not certain. Trimming removed 4 bases at V and 0 bases at J, with 16 bases between. There are 17 residues in the CDR3. The germline V gene encodes CDR1 MNHEY and CDR2 SMNVEV (reference sequence). CDR3 sequence (DNA): TGTGCCAGCAGTTCCTCCTCGGTGTGGAAAGCCAAAAACATTCAGTACTTC. This gives the protein CASSSSSVWKAKNIQYF.

The CDR3 DNA is TGCGCCAGCAGCTCCACGTCCCTCATCACAGATACGCAGTATTTT. Its protein product is CASSSTSLITDTQYF. The chain is built from TRBV5-1 and TRBJ2-3; D is uncertain. The germline V gene encodes CDR1 SGHRS and CDR2 YFSETQ. Trimming pared 3 bases from V and 2 bases from J, leaving 13 bases between. The CDR3 covers 15 residues.

The V gene is TRBV4-1, the J gene TRBJ2-3; tentative D call: TRBD2 (6 bases). Looked up from germline, CDR1 is MGHRA and CDR2 is YSYEKL. The CDR3 loop spans 15 amino acids. The V and J ends lost 2 bases and 4 bases respectively, with 13 bases between them. Written as DNA, the CDR3 is TGCGCCAGCAGCCAAACCCCGGGACTCGCAGATACGCAGTATTTT. This gives the protein CASSQTPGLADTQYF.

The V call is TRBV18, the J call TRBJ1-5; 7 nucleotides match TRBD1. The CDR3 contains 15 residues. V lost 5 bases, J lost 6 bases, and 10 bases stayed unmatched. Germline V lookup: CDR1 KGHSH, CDR2 LQKENI. The CDR3 protein is CASSSEKQGSQPQHF. The CDR3 region has the DNA TGTGCCAGCTCATCGGAGAAACAGGGGAGTCAGCCCCAGCATTTT.

There are a few counts of this clonotype. The V and J genes are TRBV7-2 and TRBJ2-7; 10 bases align to TRBD1. Germline CDR1 reads SGHTA; CDR2 reads FQGNSA. Trimming removed 1 base from V and 6 bases from J; junction bases left unmatched: 9. The CDR3 runs 16 residues. CDR3: CASSLGLTGGKAEQYF. The CDR3, as DNA: TGTGCCAGCAGCTTAGGTCTGACAGGGGGCAAGGCCGAGCAGTACTTC.

This clonotype was counted a few times. V and J are TRBV6-1 and TRBJ1-1, with D unclear. From germline, CDR1 is MNHNS and CDR2 SASEGT. CDR3 length: 12 residues. Between the trimmed V and J ends, which lost 5 bases and 4 bases, there was a span of 8 bases. The CDR3 sequence is CASSSTPTEAFF. The DNA of the CDR3 is TGTGCCAGCAGTTCCACCCCCACTGAAGCTTTCTTT.

In this sample, this clonotype turned up many times. This chain joins TRBV5-1 and TRBJ2-3, with 10 bases matching TRBD2. The CDR3 covers 14 residues. Germline V gene sequence: CDR1 SGHRS, CDR2 YFSETQ. With 4 bases clipped from V and 3 bases from J, the junction kept 2 bases outside the gene matches. This chain's CDR3 is CASSTAGGTDTQYF. In nucleotides, the CDR3 is TGCGCCAGCAGCACAGCGGGAGGGACAGATACGCAGTATTTT.

The chain employs TRBV20-1 and TRBJ2-1; no firm D call. The germline V gene encodes CDR1 DFQATT and CDR2 SNEGSKA (reference sequence). The CDR3 covers 14 residues. V was trimmed by 2 bases and J by 3 bases, leaving 11 bases between them. The CDR3 loop is CSARWANLYNEQFF. The CDR3 DNA sequence: TGCAGTGCTAGATGGGCGAACCTCTACAATGAGCAGTTCTTC.

The rearrangement joins TRBV18 to TRBJ1-5; weak D call: TRBD1 (5 bases). CDR3 length equals 14 residues. The V gene lost 6 bases and the J gene lost 11 bases, with 20 bases spanning the gap. The germline gives CDR1 KGHSH, CDR2 LQKENI. The CDR3 nucleotides are TGTGCCAGCTCCCCCTCTACGGGGCCCCTGACCCAGCATTTT. Translation: CASSPSTGPLTQHF.

This clonotype was detected many times. The J gene is TRBJ2-7, the V gene TRBV20-1; the D call may be TRBD1 or TRBD2 (5 bases each). CDR3 length: 13 residues. CDR1 is DFQATT, CDR2 SNEGSKA, per germline (reference sequence). V gave up 3 bases and J gave up 0 bases, with 9 bases separating them. Here the CDR3 DNA reads TGCAGTGCTAGTCGGGGCACCTCCTACGAGCAGTACTTC. Translated, it gives CSASRGTSYEQYF.

This rearrangement joins TRBV6-1 to TRBJ1-5; D possibly corresponds to TRBD1 (6 bases). The ends were cut back, 10 bases at V and 5 bases at J, with 18 bases in the middle. The CDR3 is made up of 14 amino acids. Germline values: CDR1 MNHNS, CDR2 SASEGT. CDR3 bases: TGTGCCACCCAAGAGGTGGACAGTTATCAGCCCCAGCATTTT. Translated: CATQEVDSYQPQHF.

Many counts were recorded for this clonotype. The genes are TRBV28 and TRBJ2-7, with 10 bases that match TRBD1. The CDR3 consists of 15 residues. V was clipped by 6 bases and J by 5 bases; unmatched bases: 10. CDR1 is MDHEN, CDR2 SYDVKM, per germline. CDR3 loop: CASSPRGQGKDEQYF. CDR3 bases: TGTGCCAGCAGCCCTCGGGGACAGGGGAAGGACGAGCAGTACTTC.

To note about this clonotype: A much larger clone lies one base from this, so it may be a read error. V and J are TRBV12-3 or TRBV12-4 and TRBJ2-5; 12 bases are shared with TRBD2. The CDR3 length is 15 residues. With 7 bases clipped from V and 9 bases from J, the junction kept 12 bases outside the gene matches. CDR3 sequence (DNA): TGTGCCAGCACCCTAGCGGGGGGGCAGGGTGTGCCCCAGTACTTC. Protein sequence: CASTLAGGQGVPQYF.

This clonotype was counted between two and nine times. This chain links TRBV10-3 with TRBJ2-5, with 9 bases lining up with TRBD2. Per the germline V gene, CDR1 is ENHRY and CDR2 is SYGVKD. The CDR3 loop spans 14 amino acids. Germline trimming cut 11 bases from V and 3 bases from J; bases unmatched to any gene: 10. The CDR3 DNA sequence: TGTGCCGCCGCGGGAGGGCCCTCGGAAGAGACCCAGTACTTC. It specifies CAAAGGPSEETQYF.

CDR3 nucleotide sequence: TGCGCCAGCAGCTTGATCCGGGACAGGGAGCAGTTCTTC. Translating it yields CASSLIRDREQFF. The V gene is TRBV5-1, the J gene TRBJ2-1, with 8 bases identical to TRBD1. There are 13 residues in the CDR3. The V and J ends lost 1 base and 10 bases, in that order; junction bases with no gene match: 4. Germline V CDR1 and CDR2: SGHRS, YFSETQ.

The rearrangement links TRBV14 to TRBJ1-3; D gene ambiguous. The CDR3 spans 14 residues. Looked up from germline, CDR1 is SGHDN and CDR2 is FVKESK. V was trimmed by 1 base and J by 4 bases, leaving 8 bases between them. CDR3 in DNA: TGTGCCAGCAGCCAAGTGTTCGCAGGAAACACCATATATTTT. This gives the protein CASSQVFAGNTIYF. The entire variable domain, with the rest obtained from reference TRBV14 and TRBJ1-3, is as follows: EAGVTQFPSHSVIEKGQTVTLRCDPISGHDNLYWYRRVMGKEIKFLLHFVKESKQDESGMPNNRFLAERTGGTYSTLKVQPAELEDSGVYFCASSQVFAGNTIYFGEGSWLTVV.

This clonotype was found many times. The V and J genes are TRBV10-3 and TRBJ1-1; D not resolved. Germline loops: CDR1 ENHRY, CDR2 SYGVKD. V was trimmed by 4 bases and J by 2 bases, leaving 11 bases between them. There are 14 residues in the CDR3. Here the CDR3 reads CAISGVIRNTEAFF. CDR3 sequence (DNA): TGTGCCATCAGTGGGGTGATTCGAAACACTGAAGCTTTCTTT.

This clonotype was detected a few times. The chain couples TRBV11-1 to TRBJ1-4; 8 nucleotides match TRBD1. Germline CDR1 SGHAT, CDR2 FQDESV (reference sequence). The CDR3 sequence is 14 residues long. Trimming at V came to 3 bases and at J to 5 bases, leaving 2 bases not matched to a gene. CDR3 in DNA: TGTGCCAGCAGCTTCGACAGGGGAAATGAAAAACTGTTTTTT. Its protein product is CASSFDRGNEKLFF. Full variable domain (remainder filled in from reference TRBV11-1 and TRBJ1-4): EAEVAQSPRYKITEKSQAVAFWCDPISGHATLYWYRQILGQGPELLVQFQDESVVDDSQLPKDRFSAERLKGVDSTLKIQPAELGDSAMYLCASSFDRGNEKLFFGSGTQLSVL.

Many counts were recorded for this clonotype. CDR3 DNA sequence: TGTGCCAGCTCACCACTCTGGCCTGAAGCTTTCTTT. The encoded protein is CASSPLWPEAFF. This rearrangement joins TRBV18 to TRBJ1-1; no firm D call. Per the germline V gene, CDR1 is KGHSH and CDR2 is LQKENI. This CDR3 has 12 residues. V was pared by 1 base and J by 6 bases, with 6 bases between.

This clonotype has only a few counts. This chain connects TRBV7-2 to TRBJ2-1; no clear D gene. There are 13 residues in the CDR3. The V and J ends lost 2 bases and 0 bases respectively, with 2 bases between them. The germline CDR1 and CDR2 sequences are SGHTA and FQGNSA. In DNA, the CDR3 is TGTGCCAGCAGCTTACCCTCCTACAATGAGCAGTTCTTC. Residues: CASSLPSYNEQFF. The full variable domain, completed using reference TRBV7-2 and TRBJ2-1, is GAGVSQSPSNKVTEKGKDVELRCDPISGHTALYWYRQSLGQGLEFLIYFQGNSAPDKSGLPSDRFSAERTGGSVSTLTIQRTQQEDSAVYLCASSLPSYNEQFFGPGTRLTVL.

This clonotype was detected a few times. The rearrangement joins TRBV3-1 to TRBJ2-2; 7 nucleotides align to TRBD2. The germline gives CDR1 LGHDT, CDR2 YNNKEL (reference sequence). This CDR3 region has 17 residues. The trim removed 0 bases at V and 5 bases at J, leaving 9 bases unmatched. CDR3 bases: TGTGCCAGCAGCCAAGATCTGAACCCGGGACTAACCGGGGAGCTGTTTTTT. This codes for CASSQDLNPGLTGELFF.

The table lists this clonotype with many counts. V usage is TRBV12-3 or TRBV12-4 and J usage is TRBJ2-1; D is ambiguous. V gave up 6 bases and J gave up 6 bases, with 6 bases separating them. There are 11 residues in the CDR3. The CDR3 sequence is CASRVSNEQFF. The CDR3 nucleotides read TGTGCCAGCAGGGTTAGCAATGAGCAGTTCTTC.

This clonotype has only a few counts. The rearrangement joins TRBV19 to TRBJ2-5, with D uncertain. The CDR3 has 13 residues. Per germline, CDR1 LNHDA and CDR2 SQIVND (reference sequence). Trimming took off 3 bases at V and 5 bases at J, with 10 bases between the two ends. The CDR3 here is CASSIVEGETQYF. The DNA of the CDR3 is TGTGCCAGTAGTATTGTCGAAGGGGAGACCCAGTACTTC.

The chain recombines TRBV27 with TRBJ2-1; 11 bases match TRBD2. The CDR3 totals 15 residues. Germline CDR1 MNHEY, CDR2 SMNVEV (reference sequence). Trimming cost V 6 bases and J 2 bases; bases outside gene matches: 3. CDR3 sequence: CASSPSGRTYNEQFF. In DNA form, the CDR3 reads TGTGCCAGCAGCCCTAGCGGGAGGACCTACAATGAGCAGTTCTTC.